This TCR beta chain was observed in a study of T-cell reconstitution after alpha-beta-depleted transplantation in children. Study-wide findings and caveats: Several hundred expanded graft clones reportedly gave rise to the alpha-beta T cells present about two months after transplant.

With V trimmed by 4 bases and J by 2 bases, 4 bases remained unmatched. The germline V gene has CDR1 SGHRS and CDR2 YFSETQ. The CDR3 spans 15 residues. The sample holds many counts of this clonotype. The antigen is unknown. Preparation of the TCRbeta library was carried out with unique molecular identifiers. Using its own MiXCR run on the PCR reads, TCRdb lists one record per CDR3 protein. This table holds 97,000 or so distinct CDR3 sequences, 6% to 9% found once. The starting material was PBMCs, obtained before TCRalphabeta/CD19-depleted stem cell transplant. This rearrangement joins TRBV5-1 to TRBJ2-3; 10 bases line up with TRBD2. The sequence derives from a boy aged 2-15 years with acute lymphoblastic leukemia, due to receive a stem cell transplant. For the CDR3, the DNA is TGCGCCAGCAGCACTAGCGGGGCACTCACAGATACGCAGTATTTT. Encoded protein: CASSTSGALTDTQYF.